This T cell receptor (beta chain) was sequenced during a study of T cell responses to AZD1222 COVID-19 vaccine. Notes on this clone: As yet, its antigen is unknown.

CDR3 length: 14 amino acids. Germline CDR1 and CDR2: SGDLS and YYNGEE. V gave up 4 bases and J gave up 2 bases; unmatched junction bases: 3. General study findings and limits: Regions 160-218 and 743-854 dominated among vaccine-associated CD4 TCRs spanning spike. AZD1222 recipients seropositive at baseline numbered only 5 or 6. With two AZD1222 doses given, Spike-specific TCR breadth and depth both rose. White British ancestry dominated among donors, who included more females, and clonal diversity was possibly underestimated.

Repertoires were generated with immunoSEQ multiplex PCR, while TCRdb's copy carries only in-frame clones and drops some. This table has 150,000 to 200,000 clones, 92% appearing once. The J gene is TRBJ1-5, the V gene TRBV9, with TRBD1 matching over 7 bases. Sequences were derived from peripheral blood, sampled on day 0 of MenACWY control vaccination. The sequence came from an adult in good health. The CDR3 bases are TGTGCCAGCAGCACCGGGACAGGCAATCAGCCCCAGCATTTT. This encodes CASSTGTGNQPQHF. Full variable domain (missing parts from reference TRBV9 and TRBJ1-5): DSGVTQTPKHLITATGQRVTLRCSPRSGDLSVYWYQQSLDQGLQFLIQYYNGEERAKGNILERFSAQQFPDLHSELNLSSLELGDSALYFCASSTGTGNQPQHFGDGTRLSIL.